One and the same sample provided the 14 T cell receptor beta chains below, sequenced in a study of shared clonotypes between healthy human individuals. Naive CD8 isolation took CD45RO-negative cells positively selected for CCR7 and excluded terminally differentiated effector memory CD45RA+ cells. Sequencing used immunoSEQ multiplex PCR; TCRdb keeps in-frame clones, though not all of them. The sample lists about 2,100,000 clones, 93% seen once, with under 2% in the top ten. Sequenced: naive CD8+ T cells from PBMCs. The receptor set was obtained from a man aged 18 to 30 in good health. Some clones in this sample may be carry-over from other donors' samples.

The chain employs TRBV19 and TRBJ2-1; either TRBD1 or TRBD2 may fit D (6 bases each). Germline loops: CDR1 LNHDA, CDR2 SQIVND (reference sequence). This CDR3 is built from 14 residues. V was pared by 4 bases and J by 7 bases, with 14 bases between. The CDR3 is CASSTRGDWNEQFF. The CDR3 DNA follows: TGTGCCAGTAGTACAAGGGGGGATTGGAATGAGCAGTTCTTC.

The rearrangement uses TRBV19 and TRBJ1-1; no definite D call. The V gene lost 5 bases and the J gene lost 1 base, with 14 bases spanning the gap. Germline assignment: CDR1 LNHDA and CDR2 SQIVND (reference sequence). This CDR3 is 15 amino acids long. The CDR3: CASSLFKLRNTEAFF. In DNA form, the CDR3 reads TGTGCCAGTAGTCTGTTTAAGCTCCGGAACACTGAAGCTTTCTTT.

The J gene is TRBJ2-7, the V gene TRBV4-2; a possible D gene is TRBD2 (6 bases). Germline values: CDR1 LGHNA, CDR2 YNFKEQ. Trimming shortened V by 4 bases and J by 7 bases, and 17 bases separated the two germline ends. This CDR3 is 14 amino acids long. The DNA of the CDR3 is TGTGCCAGCAGCCTTCCTGGGGACTTCTCTGAGCAGTACTTC. This codes for CASSLPGDFSEQYF.

This clone is a singleton in its sample. Other nucleotide sequences from this sample produce the same CDR3. The gene calls are TRBV27 and TRBJ2-3, with TRBD2 identical over 12 bases. The germline V gene encodes CDR1 MNHEY and CDR2 SMNVEV (reference sequence). The CDR3 sequence is 17 residues long. After removal of 2 bases from V and 3 bases from J, the junction contained 6 bases not matched to a gene. The CDR3 protein is CASSLRLAGGATDTQYF. The CDR3 nucleotides read TGTGCCAGCAGTTTACGCCTAGCGGGAGGGGCGACAGATACGCAGTATTTT.

In this sample, this clone turned up a few times. The CDR3 loop reads CASSRTGGSGEQYF. The CDR3 DNA is TGTGCCAGCAGTAGGACAGGGGGGTCGGGCGAGCAGTACTTC. The chain uses TRBV27 and TRBJ2-7; 10 bases align to TRBD1. The ends lost 5 bases at V and 6 bases at J; junction bases unmatched: 7. This CDR3 is built from 14 residues. Germline V gives CDR1 MNHEY, CDR2 SMNVEV (reference sequence).

This rearrangement joins TRBV19 to TRBJ1-3; D is unresolved. V was pared by 7 bases and J by 0 bases, with 16 bases between. Germline values: CDR1 LNHDA, CDR2 SQIVND (reference sequence). The CDR3 contains 16 residues. DNA of the CDR3: TGTGCCAGTATCTCTGCGGGGTTGTCCTCTGGAAACACCATATATTTT. Protein product: CASISAGLSSGNTIYF.

The chain couples TRBV6-1 to TRBJ2-3; D unclear. Germline assignment: CDR1 MNHNS and CDR2 SASEGT. The CDR3 is 14 residues long. Trimming removed 1 base from V and 2 bases from J, with 7 bases in between. Here the CDR3 reads CASSEGVYTDTQYF. The CDR3 region has the DNA TGTGCCAGCAGTGAAGGAGTTTACACAGATACGCAGTATTTT.

The chain employs TRBV7-9 and TRBJ1-1, with D uncertain. There are 14 residues in the CDR3. Between the trimmed V and J ends, which lost 1 base and 11 bases, there was a span of 17 bases. Germline loops: CDR1 SEHNR, CDR2 FQNEAQ (reference sequence). This chain's CDR3 is CASSLGTGPFRAFF. The CDR3 nucleotides are TGTGCCAGCAGCTTAGGGACGGGTCCCTTTAGGGCTTTCTTT.

This clone was seen only once. This chain connects TRBV7-9 to TRBJ2-1; D could derive from TRBD1 or TRBD2 (5 bases each). Germline-derived CDR1 and CDR2 are SEHNR and FQNEAQ (reference sequence). The V and J ends lost 4 bases and 10 bases respectively, with 11 bases between them. The CDR3 is made up of 12 amino acids. CDR3 protein: CASSWGSGEQFF. For the CDR3, the DNA is TGTGCCAGCAGCTGGGGGTCGGGGGAGCAGTTCTTC.

The chain is built from TRBV7-2 and TRBJ2-7; D is uncertain. Trimming took 4 bases from V and 2 from J, leaving 6 bases between them. The germline V gene has CDR1 SGHTA and CDR2 FQGNSA. The CDR3 loop spans 12 amino acids. CDR3 DNA sequence: TGTGCCAGCAGCTCTTGGACCTACGAGCAGTACTTC. This codes for CASSSWTYEQYF.

The CDR3 loop is CASSEGNGAYEQYF. The CDR3 bases are TGTGCCAGCAGTGAAGGTAACGGGGCCTACGAGCAGTACTTC. J is TRBJ2-7 and V is TRBV6-1; D may be TRBD2 (5 bases). Trimming took off 1 base at V and 2 bases at J, with 9 bases between the two ends. The length of the CDR3 is 14 residues. Germline CDR1 MNHNS, CDR2 SASEGT.

The chain employs TRBV29-1 and TRBJ2-7; a possible D gene is TRBD1 (5 bases). This CDR3 comprises 14 residues. Germline V gene sequence: CDR1 SQVTM, CDR2 ANQGSEA. The V end lost 4 bases, the J end lost 0 bases, and 13 bases lay between the germline ends. The CDR3 nucleotides are TGCAGCGTTGCCGGGCGACAGAGCTCCTACGAGCAGTACTTC. Amino acid sequence: CSVAGRQSSYEQYF.

Concerning this clone: This specimen includes other DNA sequences encoding the same CDR3. CDR3 protein: CASSLVGGTYEQYF. The CDR3 DNA reads TGTGCCAGCAGCTTAGTGGGCGGCACCTACGAGCAGTACTTC. V is TRBV11-2 and J is TRBJ2-7; D not certain. With 1 base removed from V and 2 bases from J, the gap between germline ends came to 9 bases. This CDR3 comprises 14 residues. Per germline, CDR1 SGHAT and CDR2 FQNNGV.

The chain joins TRBV29-1 to TRBJ2-7; 11 bases map to TRBD1. The CDR3 runs 14 residues. Unmatched junction bases numbered 9, after V lost 7 bases and J lost 4 bases. In germline, CDR1 is SQVTM, CDR2 ANQGSEA. The CDR3 loop is CSASDRGPLYEQYF. The CDR3 DNA is TGCAGCGCTTCGGACAGGGGGCCCCTTTACGAGCAGTACTTC.